A selection of T cell receptor beta chains follows, all from one sample in a study of T cells after somatic rescue of genetic block. The data were produced by immunoSEQ multiplex PCR, yet TCRdb's version contains in-frame clones alone and is incomplete. The sample has roughly 120,000 clones; around nine tenths are singletons. The sequencing input was peripheral blood mononuclear cells (PBMCs). Every receptor here comes from a woman under 30. Both conserved end residues are part of each CDR3. Each record gives: D gene, V gene, J gene, clone size, CDR3 DNA, CDR3 protein. D genes are given only for firm matches. For some rows the clone size is stated as once, few or many, or as a class when expanded; others skip it.

TRBD1	TRBV4-2	TRBJ1-2	-	TGTGCCAGCAGCCAAGTCACCGGGACAGGGGATAGGTCCTATGGCTACACCTTC	CASSQVTGTGDRSYGYTF
-	TRBV30	TRBJ2-1	-	TGTGCCTGGAGTGTACTGGCGGGTGACTACAATGAGCAGTTCTTC	CAWSVLAGDYNEQFF
-	TRBV10-3	TRBJ1-2	-	TGTGCCATCAGTGAGTCAAGGGTATGGGGCTACACCTTC	CAISESRVWGYTF
TRBD1	TRBV30	TRBJ1-2	-	TGTGCCTGGGGAACGGGACAGGGGAGGGACTATGGCTACACCTTC	CAWGTGQGRDYGYTF
-	TRBV28	TRBJ1-1	-	TGTGCCAGCAGTTCCTCGGGGGGTAGGCACACTGAAGCTTTCTTT	CASSSSGGRHTEAFF
-	TRBV18	TRBJ2-1	-	TGTGCCAGCTCACCGGGGGCGGGACAGGAGCAGTTCTTC	CASSPGAGQEQFF
-	TRBV11-2	TRBJ1-1	once	TGTGCCAGCAGCTTAGATGGCAGAGCAGAACTGAAAGCTTTCTTT	CASSLDGRAELKAFF
-	TRBV30	TRBJ1-1	-	TGTGCCTGGAGCAGTCTGAGGAAAAGGATGAACACTGAAGCTTTCTTT	CAWSSLRKRMNTEAFF
-	TRBV5-1	TRBJ2-1	-	TGCGCCAGCAGCTTGATAGAATTGGGTGAGCAGTTCTTC	CASSLIELGEQFF
-	TRBV7-3	TRBJ2-1	-	TGTGCCAGCAGCTTAATGGGGCGCAATGAGCAGTTCTTC	CASSLMGRNEQFF
-	TRBV5-5	TRBJ1-1	-	TGTGCCAGCAGCTTGGAAGTGGGCGTAACTTTCTTT	CASSLEVGVTFF
-	TRBV27	TRBJ2-7	-	TGTGCCAGCAGTCCCTCCGACAGGTCTCGGGAGCAGTACTTC	CASSPSDRSREQYF
-	TRBV5-6	TRBJ1-1	-	TGTGCCAGCAGCTTGGGCCTAAGAGCTTTCTTT	CASSLGLRAFF
-	TRBV29-1	TRBJ2-7	-	TGCAGCGTTAAGGGGTACTACGAGCAGTACTTC	CSVKGYYEQYF
TRBD1	TRBV7-9	TRBJ1-4	-	TGTGCCAGCAGTTCGGACAGGAGGGGTGAAAAACTGTTTTTT	CASSSDRRGEKLFF
-	TRBV13	TRBJ2-3	-	TGTGCCAGCAGCCCCAGGGGTCCATCAGGAGATACGCAGTATTTT	CASSPRGPSGDTQYF
TRBD1	TRBV4-1	TRBJ1-4	once	TGCGCCAGCAGCCAAAATCTACAGGGGGGATTGGAAAAACTGTTTTTT	CASSQNLQGGLEKLFF
TRBD1	TRBV7-9	TRBJ2-5	-	TGTGCCAGCAGCTCAGCTCTGGGGGACAGGCAAGAGACCCAGTACTTC	CASSSALGDRQETQYF
-	TRBV4-3	TRBJ2-1	-	TGCGCCAGCAGCCAAGATCCAGAAACATACAATGAGCAGTTCTTC	CASSQDPETYNEQFF
-	TRBV6-5	TRBJ1-1	-	TGTGCCAGCACCACGCTAGGCGGGGCCGATACCTGG	CASTTLGGADTW
TRBD1	TRBV19	TRBJ1-1	once	TGTGCCAGTAGCCTTGATGGACAGGGAGGAATGAACACTGAAGCTTTCTTT	CASSLDGQGGMNTEAFF
TRBD1	TRBV9	TRBJ2-2	few	TGTGCCAGCAGCGTCGGGACAGATCCCACCGGGGAGCTGTTTTTT	CASSVGTDPTGELFF
-	TRBV2	TRBJ1-5	-	TGTGCCAGCAGTGAGGAGTTCTCTAGCAATCAGCCCCAGCATTTT	CASSEEFSSNQPQHF
TRBD2	TRBV6-4	TRBJ2-1	-	TGTGCCAGCAGTGACCATAGCGGGGGGGGGCACAATGAGCAGTTCTTC	CASSDHSGGGHNEQFF
-	TRBV11-2	TRBJ2-5	once	TGTGCCAGCAGCTTAGGGCAGGACCAAGAGACCCAGTACTTC	CASSLGQDQETQYF
-	TRBV6-5	TRBJ1-2	-	TGTGCCAGCAGTTACGGTGGGGGGCTCTATGGCTACACCTTC	CASSYGGGLYGYTF
-	TRBV25-1	TRBJ2-7	-	TGTGCCAGCCTTATCAACTCCTACGAGCAGTACTTC	CASLINSYEQYF
-	TRBV7-9	TRBJ2-5	-	TGTGCCAGCAGCTCCCCCAGGGGTATAGGAGAGACCCAGTACTTC	CASSSPRGIGETQYF
-	TRBV7-9	TRBJ2-7	-	TGTGCCAGCAGCTCGGACAAGAAGACCTACGAGCAGTACTTC	CASSSDKKTYEQYF
-	TRBV6-5	TRBJ2-7	-	TGTGCCAGCAGTTACTCCGTAGAAAGGTACGAGCAGTACTTC	CASSYSVERYEQYF
TRBD1	TRBV11-2	TRBJ1-2	-	TGTGCCAGCAGCTTAGGCCGGACAGGGAAAGATCTTGGCTACACCTTC	CASSLGRTGKDLGYTF
-	TRBV30	TRBJ1-5	-	TGTGCCTGGCGGGAAAGGGTGAATCAGCCCCAGCATTTT	CAWRERVNQPQHF
TRBD1	TRBV10-3	TRBJ2-5	-	TGTGCCATCAGAATGGGACAGGGGGCTCAGACCCAGTACTTC	CAIRMGQGAQTQYF
-	TRBV7-9	TRBJ1-2	-	TGTGCCAGCAGCTTAATGGGACCGCAAAGCTATGGCTACACCTTC	CASSLMGPQSYGYTF
-	TRBV7-2	TRBJ2-2	-	TGTGCCAGCAGCTTAAGCAGGGTGAACACCGGGGAGCTGTTTTTT	CASSLSRVNTGELFF
-	TRBV28	TRBJ1-5	few	TGTGCCAGCAGAGGATATAGCAATCAGCCCCAGCATTTT	CASRGYSNQPQHF
TRBD1	TRBV7-4	TRBJ1-1	-	TGTGCCAGCAGCGCACAGGGGGCGACTGAAGCTTTCTTT	CASSAQGATEAFF